This entry features one T cell receptor beta chain sequence. Its specificity is unknown. This sample stems from a study of beta chain features in type 1 diabetes. Study overall: Comparable age, gender and cell yields were observed in patients relative to healthy donors.

Germline CDR1 is LGHNA and CDR2 is YNFKEQ. The CDR3 totals 16 residues. V was clipped by 3 bases and J by 8 bases, with 22 bases between them. Expressed TCRB transcripts got sequenced, as all isolated RNA was reverse transcribed. The repertoire was sequenced with immunoSEQ multiplex PCR; TCRdb's copy has only in-frame clones and lacks some. The sample carries 70,000 to 95,000 clones, roughly 34% recorded once. Overall study findings and caveats: TCRB repertoires of naive, central memory and Treg cells appeared more similar among patients than among healthy donors.

The sample comprised stem cell memory CD4+ T cells from blood. The chain couples TRBV4-2 to TRBJ1-2; a possible D gene is TRBD1 (6 bases). This TCR derives from a woman aged 18-35 years in good health. The CDR3 loop is CASSHQSRDTQEGYTF. The CDR3 DNA is TGTGCCAGCAGCCATCAGTCCCGGGACACCCAAGAGGGCTACACCTTC.